The sample holds a few counts of the clone carrying this T cell receptor (beta chain). The antigen remains undetermined. One entry per CDR3 protein, called by TCRdb with MiXCR from the RT-PCR reads. Counted here are a few hundred thousand distinct CDR3 sequences, 21% occurring once; the ten biggest clones make up 10%. The entry originates in a study of response to subunit inactivated influenza vaccine. The study's findings and limits: After each seasonal influenza vaccination, few new T cells are recruited, the authors suggested.

Here the sequenced sample was PBMCs from blood, taken around 22 months after vaccination. The source of this sequence is a man in his fifties or sixties who received an inactivated influenza vaccine.

CDR3 amino acids: CASSIVGVLTF. The CDR3 DNA reads TGTGCCAGTAGTATAGTCGGCGTCCTGACTTTC. The rearrangement joins TRBV19 to TRBJ2-6; D not resolved. V was clipped by 1 base and J by 12 bases, with 4 bases between them. The germline CDR1 and CDR2 sequences are LNHDA and SQIVND (reference sequence). This CDR3 has 11 amino acids.